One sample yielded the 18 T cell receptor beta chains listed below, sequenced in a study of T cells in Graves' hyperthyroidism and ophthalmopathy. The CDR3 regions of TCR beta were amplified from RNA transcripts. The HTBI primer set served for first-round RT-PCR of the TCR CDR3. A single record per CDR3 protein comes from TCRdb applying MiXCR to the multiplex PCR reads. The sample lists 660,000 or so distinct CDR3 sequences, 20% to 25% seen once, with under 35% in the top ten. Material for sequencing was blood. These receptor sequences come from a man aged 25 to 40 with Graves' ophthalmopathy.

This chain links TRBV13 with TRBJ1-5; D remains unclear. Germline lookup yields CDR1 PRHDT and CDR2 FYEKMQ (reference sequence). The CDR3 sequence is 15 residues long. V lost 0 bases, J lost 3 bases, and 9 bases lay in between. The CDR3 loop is CASSLGPSSNQPQHF. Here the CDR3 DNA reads TGTGCCAGCAGCTTAGGCCCCAGTTCCAATCAGCCCCAGCATTTT.

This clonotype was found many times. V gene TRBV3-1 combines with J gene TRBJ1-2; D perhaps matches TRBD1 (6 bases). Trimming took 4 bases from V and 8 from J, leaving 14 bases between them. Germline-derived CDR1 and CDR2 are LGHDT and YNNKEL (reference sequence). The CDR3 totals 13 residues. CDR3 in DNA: TGTGCCAGCAGCCCATCCAGGGGTGCGGGCTACACCTTC. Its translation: CASSPSRGAGYTF.

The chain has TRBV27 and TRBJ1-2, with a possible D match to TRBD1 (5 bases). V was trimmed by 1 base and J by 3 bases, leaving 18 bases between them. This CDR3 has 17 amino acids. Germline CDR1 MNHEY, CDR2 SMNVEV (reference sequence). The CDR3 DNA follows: TGTGCCAGCAGTTTATATCCAGGCCCGGTGGGGGACTATGGCTACACCTTC. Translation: CASSLYPGPVGDYGYTF.

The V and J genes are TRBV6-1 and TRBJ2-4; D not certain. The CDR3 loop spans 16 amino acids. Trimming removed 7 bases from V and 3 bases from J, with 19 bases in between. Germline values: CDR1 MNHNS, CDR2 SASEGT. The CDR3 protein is CASTEQETWGKNIQYF. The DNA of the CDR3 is TGTGCCAGCACCGAACAAGAGACTTGGGGCAAAAACATTCAGTACTTC.

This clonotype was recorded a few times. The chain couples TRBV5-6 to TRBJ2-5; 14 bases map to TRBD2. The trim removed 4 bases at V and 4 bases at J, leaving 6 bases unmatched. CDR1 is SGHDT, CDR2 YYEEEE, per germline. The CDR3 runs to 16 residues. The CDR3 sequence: CASSRRLAGGGETQYF. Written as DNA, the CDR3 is TGTGCCAGCAGCCGTCGACTAGCGGGAGGGGGAGAGACCCAGTACTTC.

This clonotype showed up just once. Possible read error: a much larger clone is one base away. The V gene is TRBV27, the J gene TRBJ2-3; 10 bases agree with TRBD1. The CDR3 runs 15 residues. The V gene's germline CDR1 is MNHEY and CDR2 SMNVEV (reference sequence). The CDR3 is CASSLLGQGSDAQYF. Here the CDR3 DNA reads TGTGCCAGCAGTTTGCTGGGACAGGGGTCAGATGCGCAGTATTTT.

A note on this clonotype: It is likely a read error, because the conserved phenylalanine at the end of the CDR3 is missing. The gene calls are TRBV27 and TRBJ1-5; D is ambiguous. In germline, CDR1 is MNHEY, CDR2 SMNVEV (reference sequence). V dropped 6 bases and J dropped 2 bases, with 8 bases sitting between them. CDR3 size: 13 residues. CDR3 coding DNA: TGTGCCAGCAGCCCCAGTGGCAATCAGCCCCAGCATCTT. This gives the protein CASSPSGNQPQHL.

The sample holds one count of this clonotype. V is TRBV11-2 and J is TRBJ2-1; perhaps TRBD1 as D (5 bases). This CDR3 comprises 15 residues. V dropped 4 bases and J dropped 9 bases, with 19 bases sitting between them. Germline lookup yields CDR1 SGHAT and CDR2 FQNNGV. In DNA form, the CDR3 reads TGTGCCAGCAGCTCTGACAGCCCCGACTTCAGTGAGCAGTTCTTC. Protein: CASSSDSPDFSEQFF.

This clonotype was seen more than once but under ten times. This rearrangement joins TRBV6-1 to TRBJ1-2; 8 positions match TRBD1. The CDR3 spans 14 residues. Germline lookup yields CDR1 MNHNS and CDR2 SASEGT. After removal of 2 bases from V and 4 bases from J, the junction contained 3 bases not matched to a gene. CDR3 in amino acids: CASSEQGAVYGYTF. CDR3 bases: TGTGCCAGCAGTGAACAGGGGGCGGTCTATGGCTACACCTTC.

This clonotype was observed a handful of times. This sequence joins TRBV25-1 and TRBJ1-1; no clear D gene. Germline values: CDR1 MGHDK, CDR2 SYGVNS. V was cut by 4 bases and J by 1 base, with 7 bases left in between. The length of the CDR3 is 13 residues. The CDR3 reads CASSVKGNTEAFF. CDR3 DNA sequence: TGTGCCAGCAGTGTAAAAGGGAACACTGAAGCTTTCTTT.

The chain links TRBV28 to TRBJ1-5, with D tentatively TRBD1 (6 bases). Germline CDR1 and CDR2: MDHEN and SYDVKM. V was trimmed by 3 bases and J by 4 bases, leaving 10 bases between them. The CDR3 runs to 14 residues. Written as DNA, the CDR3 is TGTGCCAGCAGTTTTATTCAGGGGAATCAGCCCCAGCATTTT. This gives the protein CASSFIQGNQPQHF.

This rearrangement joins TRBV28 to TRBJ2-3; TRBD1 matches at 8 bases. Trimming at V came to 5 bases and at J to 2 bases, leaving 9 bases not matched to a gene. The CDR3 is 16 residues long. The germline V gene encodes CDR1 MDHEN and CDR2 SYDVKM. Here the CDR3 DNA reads TGTGCCAGCAGTCTGGGACAGGCGATCCCCACAGATACGCAGTATTTT. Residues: CASSLGQAIPTDTQYF.

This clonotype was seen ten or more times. CDR3: CASSVSGRGVYEQYF. Written as DNA, the CDR3 is TGTGCCAGCAGTGTGAGCGGGAGAGGAGTCTACGAGCAGTACTTC. This chain connects TRBV27 to TRBJ2-7; 8 bases align to TRBD2. The CDR3 loop spans 15 amino acids. With V trimmed by 5 bases and J by 3 bases, 9 bases remained unmatched. Germline CDR1 MNHEY, CDR2 SMNVEV (reference sequence).

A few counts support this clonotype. Here the CDR3 reads CSVWGSSYNEQFF. Written as DNA, the CDR3 is TGCAGCGTTTGGGGGAGCTCCTACAATGAGCAGTTCTTC. The chain recombines TRBV29-1 with TRBJ2-1; D assignment may be TRBD1 or TRBD2 (5 bases each). Trimming took 5 bases from V and 0 from J, leaving 8 bases between them. The V gene's germline CDR1 is SQVTM and CDR2 ANQGSEA. This CDR3 spans 13 amino acids.

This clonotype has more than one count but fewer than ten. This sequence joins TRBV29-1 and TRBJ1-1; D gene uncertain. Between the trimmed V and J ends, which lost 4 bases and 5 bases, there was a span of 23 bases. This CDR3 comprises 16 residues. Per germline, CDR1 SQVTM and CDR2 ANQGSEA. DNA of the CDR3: TGCAGCGTTGCCCGCTACTCATCTCCCCAAGGGACTGAAGCTTTCTTT. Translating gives CSVARYSSPQGTEAFF.

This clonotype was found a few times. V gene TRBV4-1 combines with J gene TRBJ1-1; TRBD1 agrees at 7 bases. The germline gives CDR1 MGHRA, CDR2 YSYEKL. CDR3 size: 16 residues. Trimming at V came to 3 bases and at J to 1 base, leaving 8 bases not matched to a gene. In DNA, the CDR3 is TGCGCCAGCAGCCATCCACCGGGACAGAGGAACACTGAAGCTTTCTTT. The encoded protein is CASSHPPGQRNTEAFF.

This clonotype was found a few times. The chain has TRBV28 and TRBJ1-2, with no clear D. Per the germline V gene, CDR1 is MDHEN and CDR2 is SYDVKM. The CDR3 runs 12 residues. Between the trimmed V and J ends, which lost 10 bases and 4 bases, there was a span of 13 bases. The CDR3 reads CATSVRSYGYTF. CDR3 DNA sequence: TGTGCCACCTCGGTCAGGAGCTATGGCTACACCTTC.

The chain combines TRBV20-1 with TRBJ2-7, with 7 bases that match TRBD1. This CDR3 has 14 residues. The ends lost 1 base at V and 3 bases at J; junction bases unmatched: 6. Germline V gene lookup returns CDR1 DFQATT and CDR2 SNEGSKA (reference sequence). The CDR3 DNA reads TGCAGTGCTAGAGGTGAGAACAGGGGCTACGAGCAGTACTTC. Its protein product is CSARGENRGYEQYF.